These T cell receptor beta chains were read from a single sample in a study of CD8 T cells in ankylosing spondylitis. TCRdb redid the calling of the 5' RACE reads with MiXCR, one entry per CDR3 protein. The repertoire holds just under 550,000 distinct CDR3 sequences, with 12% as singletons. Sequenced sample: blood, either unsorted or a sorted T cell fraction (not recorded which). These receptors were obtained from a male donor with ankylosing spondylitis. The CDR3 runs from the conserved cysteine through the conserved F or W. D genes are given only for firm matches. Clone size appears in some rows only: once, few, many, or a class for an expanded clone.

>14|.|.|TRBV5-4|TRBJ2-3
TGTGCCAGCAGCTCTTTAGCAAGGTCAGATACGCAGTATTTT
CASSSLARSDTQYF
>14|.|many|TRBV12-3/TRBV12-4|TRBJ2-3
TGTGCCAGCAGTTTTTGGGGCGGCACAGATACGCAGTATTTT
CASSFWGGTDTQYF
>14|TRBD2|.|TRBV29-1|TRBJ2-1
TGCAGCGTTGGACTAGCGGGAGCCGGTAATGAGCAGTTCTTC
CSVGLAGAGNEQFF
>14|TRBD2|few|TRBV19|TRBJ2-3
TGTGCCACCACCATGGGAGGGGTCGAGGATACGCAGTATTTT
CATTMGGVEDTQYF
>16|.|.|TRBV11-2|TRBJ2-1
TGTGCCAGCAGCTTAGAAGGGGACGGGGCCTACAATGAGCAGTTCTTC
CASSLEGDGAYNEQFF
>14|.|.|TRBV19|TRBJ2-5
TGTGCCAGTAGTATAGGATCACCTGAAGAGACCCAGTACTTC
CASSIGSPEETQYF
>14|TRBD2|few|TRBV9|TRBJ2-7
TGTGCCAGCAGCGTAGCGGGAGGGCCTTACGAGCAGTACTTC
CASSVAGGPYEQYF
>15|TRBD2|few|TRBV5-1|TRBJ2-1
TGCGCCAGCAGGGAGCGTGGGACTAGCGGGGGGACAGAGTTCTTC
CASRERGTSGGTEFF
>15|TRBD1|few|TRBV19|TRBJ1-1
TGTGCCAGTAGTCTACAGGGGGCCGTGAACACTGAAGCTTTCTTT
CASSLQGAVNTEAFF
>14|.|few|TRBV18|TRBJ1-5
TGTGCCAGCTCACCACCGGCTACCAATCAGCCCCAGCATTTT
CASSPPATNQPQHF
>14|.|few|TRBV6-2/TRBV6-3|TRBJ2-5
TGTGCCAGCAGTTACTTGGGCGCACAAGAGACCCAGTACTTC
CASSYLGAQETQYF